The subject of this entry is one TCR beta chain. This same CDR3 is encoded by further DNA sequences in the sample. The sample is drawn from a study of shared clonotypes between healthy human individuals. The method was immunoSEQ multiplex PCR; TCRdb's version includes in-frame clones alone and lacks a portion of them. The sample shows roughly 1,500,000 clones, 98% of them seen only once. V was clipped by 4 bases and J by 3 bases, with 4 bases between them. Looked up from germline, CDR1 is SGHKS and CDR2 is YYEKEE (reference sequence). The CDR3 is made up of 11 amino acids. Material: naive CD4+ T cells sorted from blood. The sample's subset: CD45RA+ positively selected. The chain employs TRBV5-5 and TRBJ2-5, with no clear D. This clonotype originated in a man aged 25-45 years in good health. The chain's CDR3 is CASSLEETQYF. The CDR3 DNA sequence: TGTGCCAGCAGCCTGGAAGAGACCCAGTACTTC.